The TCR beta chain under discussion was sequenced for a study of cytomegalovirus exposure and HLA in healthy donors. In the PCR, 60 Vbeta and 13 Jbeta primers were used. Profiled with immunoSEQ multiplex PCR; TCRdb holds only in-frame clones, not every one. The profile covers around 170,000 clones, with roughly 80% appearing a single time and about 1.6% taken by the ten largest. With 1 base removed from V and 4 bases from J, the gap between germline ends came to 7 bases. Germline values: CDR1 LNHDA, CDR2 SQIVND (reference sequence). This CDR3 is built from 13 residues. This clone was seen a few times.

The sequencing input was PBMCs. This receptor was identified in a man between 40 and 49 years old in good health and CMV-seronegative. The gene calls are TRBV19 and TRBJ1-2, with D unclear. Written as DNA, the CDR3 is TGTGCCAGTAGTATAGTCCCCCGCTATGGCTACACCTTC. It specifies CASSIVPRYGYTF.